Following are 16 T cell receptor beta chains from one sample sequenced in a study of blood T cell repertoires in COVID-19. Sequencing used immunoSEQ multiplex PCR; TCRdb keeps in-frame clones, though not all of them. The profile shows some 170,000 clones, roughly 81% of them singletons. Sequencing was performed on peripheral blood. These receptors were taken from a man in his forties with acute or convalescent COVID-19.

This chain links TRBV7-2 with TRBJ2-5; perhaps TRBD2 as D (5 bases). There are 13 residues in the CDR3. Between the trimmed V and J ends, which lost 5 bases and 5 bases, there was a span of 12 bases. The V gene's germline CDR1 is SGHTA and CDR2 FQGNSA. The CDR3 spells CASSASRGETQYF. The CDR3 DNA is TGTGCCAGCAGCGCCAGCAGAGGGGAGACCCAGTACTTC.

This chain joins TRBV18 and TRBJ2-5; a possible D gene is TRBD1 (5 bases). The germline CDR1 and CDR2 sequences are KGHSH and LQKENI. The CDR3 contains 13 residues. The germline V and J ends were trimmed by 3 bases and 2 bases, with 7 bases remaining between them. The CDR3 loop is CASSPRQQETQYF. The CDR3, as DNA: TGTGCCAGCTCACCGCGACAGCAAGAGACCCAGTACTTC.

The J gene is TRBJ2-7, the V gene TRBV21-1; the table's D call TRBD1 went unverified against the DNA. TRBV21-1 is a pseudogene. CDR3 length equals 14 residues. CDR3 loop: CASSYTGSTYEQYF. CDR3 nucleotide sequence: TGTGCCAGCAGCTATACAGGGTCGACCTACGAGCAGTACTTC.

The CDR3 loop reads CASSIGGGAVDEQYF. The CDR3 DNA is TGTGCCAGTAGTATAGGTGGAGGGGCAGTGGACGAGCAGTACTTC. V and J are TRBV19 and TRBJ2-7; D might be TRBD2 (6 bases). Trimming left V 1 base short and J 5 bases short, with 15 bases between. Germline loops: CDR1 LNHDA, CDR2 SQIVND (reference sequence). This CDR3 is built from 15 residues.

The rearrangement uses TRBV2 and TRBJ2-5; the match to TRBD2 covers 8 bases. Germline values: CDR1 SNHLY, CDR2 FYNNEI. With V trimmed by 8 bases and J by 4 bases, 9 bases remained unmatched. The CDR3 is 14 amino acids. CDR3 in amino acids: CASHWRGVGETQYF. The CDR3, as DNA: TGTGCCAGCCACTGGCGGGGGGTAGGAGAGACCCAGTACTTC.

The CDR3 DNA follows: TGTGCCAGTAGTCCAGGTGGGGGCTACTCTGGAAACACCATATATTTT. Protein sequence: CASSPGGGYSGNTIYF. V usage is TRBV19 and J usage is TRBJ1-3, with D possibly TRBD1 on 6 matching bases. The CDR3 length is 16 residues. Per germline, CDR1 LNHDA and CDR2 SQIVND (reference sequence). V was shortened by 5 bases and J by 0 bases, with 14 bases between the two germline ends.

V gene TRBV6-4 combines with J gene TRBJ2-2, with TRBD1 matching over 10 bases. Germline CDR1 reads MRHNA; CDR2 reads SNTAGT. The V segment lost 6 bases and the J segment 5 bases; nucleotides outside the gene matches: 12. The CDR3 extends over 17 amino acids. CDR3 loop: CASRDRDRGSPTGELFF. CDR3 DNA: TGTGCCAGCAGGGATAGGGACAGGGGATCCCCTACCGGGGAGCTGTTTTTT.

The V call is TRBV7-9, the J call TRBJ1-6; D gene unclear. V was pared by 5 bases and J by 8 bases, with 13 bases between. The CDR3 spans 14 residues. CDR1 is SEHNR, CDR2 FQNEAQ, per germline (reference sequence). Here the CDR3 DNA reads TGTGCCAGCAGCGCCCACAGTTCGGATTCACCCCTCCACTTT. It translates to CASSAHSSDSPLHF.

The chain couples TRBV28 to TRBJ2-3; TRBD1 matches at 8 bases. J lost 1 base, V lost 7 bases, and 7 bases had no gene match. The CDR3 has 15 amino acids. In germline, CDR1 is MDHEN, CDR2 SYDVKM. The CDR3 spells CASTQGATRTDTQYF. CDR3 nucleotide sequence: TGTGCCAGCACCCAGGGGGCCACCCGCACAGATACGCAGTATTTT.

The V and J genes are TRBV15 and TRBJ2-2, with D possibly matching TRBD2 (6 bases). Trimming cost V 3 bases and J 6 bases, with 14 bases left between them. CDR1 and CDR2 (germline): LNHNV, YYDKDF (reference sequence). This CDR3 is 15 amino acids long. CDR3 loop: CATSREGPFAGELFF. CDR3 bases: TGTGCCACCAGCAGGGAGGGGCCATTCGCCGGGGAGCTGTTTTTT.

This chain connects TRBV3-1 (or the pseudogene TRBV3-2) to TRBJ1-2; maybe TRBD1 (6 bases). With 4 bases removed from V and 4 bases from J, the gap between germline ends came to 10 bases. The V gene's germline CDR1 is LGHDT and CDR2 YNNKEL (reference sequence). This CDR3 has 13 amino acids. The CDR3 region has the DNA TGTGCCAGCAGCCCCAGGGGCCTCTATGGCTACACCTTC. As protein: CASSPRGLYGYTF.

The rearrangement joins TRBV6-5 to TRBJ1-2, with a possible D match to TRBD1 (5 bases). Germline V gives CDR1 MNHEY, CDR2 SVGAGI. CDR3 length: 13 residues. Trimming took 7 bases from V and 3 from J, leaving 12 bases between them. The CDR3 coding sequence is TGTGCCAGCACTGGCAGGGATGACTATGGCTACACCTTC. It codes for CASTGRDDYGYTF.

The gene calls are TRBV27 and TRBJ1-1, with TRBD1 matching over 9 bases. The CDR3 extends over 16 amino acids. Losses at the gene ends were 2 bases for V and 7 bases for J; bases not matched to a gene: 11. Germline CDR1 and CDR2: MNHEY and SMNVEV (reference sequence). CDR3 amino acids: CASSLMSGTGIIEAFF. The DNA for the CDR3 is TGTGCCAGCAGTTTAATGTCAGGGACAGGGATAATTGAAGCTTTCTTT.

The V and J genes are TRBV5-6 and TRBJ2-3, with 10 bases that match TRBD1. CDR3 length: 16 amino acids. J lost 4 bases, V lost 3 bases, and 8 bases had no gene match. Germline-derived CDR1 and CDR2 are SGHDT and YYEEEE. In DNA form, the CDR3 reads TGTGCCAGCAGCTCCTCACGGGACAGGGGCCCAGATACGCAGTATTTT. This codes for CASSSSRDRGPDTQYF.

Only a few counts were recorded for this clone. This chain uses TRBV12-3 or TRBV12-4 with TRBJ1-5; 7 nucleotides agree with TRBD1. The CDR3 length is 13 residues. The trim removed 6 bases at V and 7 bases at J, leaving 6 bases unmatched. CDR3 sequence: CASRTGQGQPQHF. CDR3 coding DNA: TGTGCCAGCAGGACAGGGCAAGGGCAGCCCCAGCATTTT.

The chain joins TRBV28 to TRBJ2-5; TRBD1 matches at 7 bases. With 4 bases clipped from V and 5 bases from J, the junction kept 16 bases outside the gene matches. The germline V gene has CDR1 MDHEN and CDR2 SYDVKM. The CDR3 is 17 residues long. The CDR3 DNA reads TGTGCCAGCAGTTCCCTAGAGGCGGCCCTCAGGGGGGAGACCCAGTACTTC. Protein sequence: CASSSLEAALRGETQYF.